These T cell receptor beta chains were read from a single sample in a study of technical replicates of blood from a few donors. Repertoires were generated with immunoSEQ multiplex PCR, while TCRdb's copy carries only in-frame clones and drops some. Altogether under 90,000 clones are present, 96% being singletons, with the ten largest covering about 0.2%. The sequencing sample was made of T cells isolated from PBMCs. These receptor sequences come from a human donor in good health. Both conserved end residues are part of each CDR3. D genes are given only for firm matches. Where a row states a size, it is once, few, many or the class of an expanded clone; other rows omit it.

J gene | V gene | clone size | D gene | CDR3 protein | CDR3 DNA
TRBJ2-1 | TRBV5-4 | NA | NA | CASSLGTDGQFF | TGTGCCAGCAGCTTGGGGACTGATGGGCAGTTCTTC
TRBJ2-2 | TRBV5-1 | NA | NA | CASSLRGAPTGELFF | TGCGCCAGCAGCTTACGCGGGGCCCCCACCGGGGAGCTGTTTTTT
TRBJ2-1 | TRBV6-4 | NA | NA | CARTASPPDNEQFF | TGTGCCAGGACCGCTAGCCCCCCGGATAATGAGCAGTTCTTC
TRBJ1-1 | TRBV7-9 | once | NA | CASSFPDRPTGTEAFF | TGTGCCAGCAGCTTCCCGGACCGCCCAACGGGAACTGAAGCTTTCTTT
TRBJ1-1 | TRBV29-1 | NA | NA | CGGGRGNTEAFF | TGCGGGGGGGGACGAGGGAACACTGAAGCTTTCTTT
TRBJ2-5 | TRBV6-5 | NA | TRBD1 | CASSLEDRGDETQYF | TGTGCCAGCAGCCTCGAGGACAGGGGTGACGAGACCCAGTACTTC
TRBJ2-3 | TRBV9 | NA | NA | CASSVGPGLYF | TGTGCCAGCAGCGTAGGTCCAGGTCTGTATTTT
TRBJ1-1 | TRBV2 | NA | NA | CASSERQGYLTEAFF | TGTGCCAGCAGTGAACGGCAGGGATATTTGACTGAAGCTTTCTTT
TRBJ2-5 | TRBV7-6 | NA | TRBD2 | CASSLVLAGGTQETQYF | TGTGCCAGCAGCTTAGTACTAGCGGGGGGTACCCAAGAGACCCAGTACTTC
TRBJ1-6 | TRBV5-8 | NA | TRBD1 | CASSPTTGESYNSPLHF | TGTGCCAGCAGCCCCACCACAGGGGAGAGCTATAATTCACCCCTCCACTTT
TRBJ2-5 | TRBV7-3 | NA | TRBD2 | CASSLGPSGETQYF | TGTGCCAGCAGCTTGGGACCTAGCGGCGAGACCCAGTACTTC
TRBJ2-5 | TRBV6-4 | once | TRBD2 | CASSDYRAGGTETQYF | TGTGCCAGCAGTGACTACCGGGCGGGAGGTACAGAGACCCAGTACTTC
TRBJ2-1 | TRBV5-1 | NA | NA | CASSLGGLLYNEQFF | TGCGCCAGCAGCTTGGGAGGGCTACTATACAATGAGCAGTTCTTC
TRBJ2-1 | TRBV10-1 | NA | NA | CASSDSGRDTYYNEQFF | TGCGCCAGCAGTGACTCGGGTCGGGACACCTACTACAATGAGCAGTTCTTC
TRBJ2-1 | TRBV30 | NA | TRBD2 | CAWSTGRGFDNEQFF | TGTGCCTGGAGTACTGGGCGGGGGTTCGACAATGAGCAGTTCTTC
TRBJ1-4 | TRBV6-1 | NA | NA | CASSAPTWGANEKLFF | TGTGCCAGCAGTGCCCCGACCTGGGGGGCTAATGAAAAACTGTTTTTT
TRBJ1-1 | TRBV2 | few | TRBD1 | CATSGGEDTEAFF | TGTGCCACTTCAGGGGGTGAGGACACTGAAGCTTTCTTT
TRBJ2-5 | TRBV7-9 | NA | NA | CASSPRDNLQETQYF | TGTGCCAGCAGCCCCCGGGACAACCTTCAAGAGACCCAGTACTTC
TRBJ2-7 | TRBV19 | NA | TRBD1 | CASSIVDRGFEQYF | TGTGCCAGTAGTATTGTGGACAGGGGATTCGAGCAGTACTTC
TRBJ2-7 | TRBV7-9 | NA | TRBD1 | CASSLRDRETYEQYF | TGTGCCAGCAGCTTAAGGGACAGGGAGACCTACGAGCAGTACTTC
TRBJ2-7 | TRBV7-8 | NA | TRBD2 | CASSSIPGGSPYEQYF | TGTGCCAGCAGCTCCATCCCCGGCGGGAGTCCCTACGAGCAGTACTTC
TRBJ1-5 | TRBV29-1 | NA | TRBD1 | CSADEVEDRGQYQPQHF | TGCAGCGCCGACGAGGTCGAGGACAGGGGGCAATATCAGCCCCAGCATTTT
TRBJ1-1 | TRBV5-1 | NA | NA | CASSISGNSEAFF | TGCGCCAGCAGCATCTCGGGTAACTCTGAAGCTTTCTTT
TRBJ2-7 | TRBV4-1 | NA | TRBD2 | CASSQDWTSGRALTYEQYF | TGCGCCAGCAGCCAAGATTGGACTAGCGGGAGGGCCCTCACCTACGAGCAGTACTTC
TRBJ2-5 | TRBV5-1 | NA | NA | CASSFRVNQETQYF | TGCGCCAGCAGCTTCAGGGTAAACCAAGAGACCCAGTACTTC
TRBJ2-4 | TRBV11-2 | NA | NA | CASSSRVLAKNIQYF | TGTGCCAGCAGCTCGAGAGTGCTAGCCAAAAACATTCAGTACTTC
TRBJ2-7 | TRBV11-2 | NA | TRBD1 | CASSPTTGGIEQYF | TGTGCCAGCAGCCCGACGACAGGGGGCATCGAGCAGTACTTC
TRBJ1-3 | TRBV5-1 | NA | NA | CASSLAGRVAGNTIYF | TGCGCCAGCAGCTTGGCCGGGAGGGTAGCTGGAAACACCATATATTTT
TRBJ2-2 | TRBV28 | NA | NA | CASGRTGELFF | TGTGCCAGCGGGCGCACCGGGGAGCTGTTTTTT
TRBJ2-7 | TRBV7-9 | NA | NA | CASNDKPAYEQYF | TGTGCCAGCAATGACAAACCGGCCTACGAGCAGTACTTC
TRBJ1-2 | TRBV19 | NA | TRBD1 | CASLPGQGVRGYTF | TGTGCCAGCTTACCGGGACAGGGTGTTCGTGGCTACACCTTC
TRBJ1-1 | TRBV25-1 | NA | NA | CASSMNFGEGGTEAFF | TGTGCCAGCAGTATGAACTTCGGGGAGGGAGGGACTGAAGCTTTCTTT
TRBJ1-1 | TRBV10-1 | NA | NA | CASSESHEASTEAFF | TGCGCCAGCAGTGAGTCCCACGAGGCTAGCACTGAAGCTTTCTTT
TRBJ2-7 | TRBV6-5 | NA | NA | CASSYGGSYEQYF | TGTGCCAGCAGTTACGGCGGATCCTACGAGCAGTACTTC
TRBJ1-1 | TRBV5-6 | NA | NA | CASSLEKDFPSNTEAFF | TGTGCCAGCAGCTTGGAAAAGGACTTTCCATCGAACACTGAAGCTTTCTTT
TRBJ1-2 | TRBV30 | NA | NA | CAWSVTGWGANYGYTF | TGTGCCTGGAGTGTAACAGGGTGGGGAGCTAACTATGGCTACACCTTC
TRBJ1-1 | TRBV5-1 | once | TRBD1 | CASGTGVNTEAFF | TGCGCCAGCGGGACAGGGGTGAACACTGAAGCTTTCTTT
TRBJ2-7 | TRBV11-2 | NA | TRBD1 | CASSSRDRLEYF | TGTGCCAGCAGCTCAAGGGACAGGTTGGAGTACTTC
TRBJ2-5 | TRBV10-3 | NA | NA | CAISGVLETQYF | TGTGCCATCAGCGGGGTCCTAGAGACCCAGTACTTC
TRBJ1-1 | TRBV6-5 | NA | NA | CASSYSKQGEWEAFF | TGTGCCAGCAGTTACTCGAAGCAAGGGGAATGGGAAGCTTTCTTT
TRBJ1-1 | TRBV21-1 | once | NA | CASSITSQGATTVPEAFF | TGTGCCAGCAGCATTACATCCCAGGGGGCCACCACGGTACCTGAAGCTTTCTTT
TRBJ1-5 | TRBV4-1 | NA | NA | CASSQDQGFSHQPQHF | TGCGCCAGCAGCCAAGACCAGGGTTTTAGCCATCAGCCCCAGCATTTT
TRBJ2-5 | TRBV10-3 | once | NA | CAISEFQGRETQYF | TGTGCCATCAGTGAGTTTCAGGGTCGGGAGACCCAGTACTTC
TRBJ2-7 | TRBV6-5 | NA | TRBD1 | CASRNRGQGDYEQYF | TGTGCCAGCAGGAACAGGGGCCAGGGCGACTACGAGCAGTACTTC
TRBJ2-4 | TRBV5-4 | NA | NA | CASSLSGGDIQYF | TGTGCCAGCAGCTTGTCAGGCGGGGACATTCAGTACTTC
TRBJ1-2 | TRBV9 | NA | NA | CASSVDEDSYGYTF | TGTGCCAGCAGCGTAGACGAGGATTCCTATGGCTACACCTTC
TRBJ1-1 | TRBV5-1 | NA | NA | CASSLGQTNTEAFF | TGCGCCAGCAGCTTGGGACAGACGAACACTGAAGCTTTCTTT